This entry lists 24 T cell receptor beta chains sequenced from one sample in a study of prognosis after radiotherapy for stage I lung cancer. CDR3 of TCR beta was amplified from genomic DNA via a two-round multiplex PCR. The first PCR round targeted every TRBV and TRBJ gene with specific primers. TCRdb reprocessed the multiplex PCR reads via MiXCR and lists one record per CDR3 protein. Among 20,000 to 30,000 distinct CDR3 sequences, roughly 40% were seen once, and the ten largest hold about 32%. Material: PBMCs, obtained before or after stereotactic body radiation therapy (not recorded which). These receptors were obtained from a donor older than 45 with non-small cell lung cancer.

This clonotype was counted many times. This sequence joins TRBV3-1 and TRBJ1-4, with D possibly being TRBD1 (6 bases). The V gene lost 4 bases and the J gene lost 3 bases, with 18 bases spanning the gap. The germline V gene has CDR1 LGHDT and CDR2 YNNKEL (reference sequence). The CDR3 has 17 amino acids. The chain's CDR3 is CASSRGQLRGANEKLFF. CDR3 sequence (DNA): TGTGCCAGCAGCCGAGGACAGCTAAGGGGAGCTAATGAAAAACTGTTTTTT. The complete variable domain, with remaining parts taken from reference TRBV3-1 and TRBJ1-4, reads DTAVSQTPKYLVTQMGNDKSIKCEQNLGHDTMYWYKQDSKKFLKIMFSYNNKELIINETVPNRFSPKSPDKAHLNLHINSLELGDSAVYFCASSRGQLRGANEKLFFGSGTQLSVL.

This clonotype has ten or more counts. The J gene is TRBJ1-2, the V gene TRBV28; unclear D gene. The CDR3 is made up of 12 amino acids. The germline V and J ends were trimmed by 4 bases and 3 bases, with 6 bases remaining between them. Germline V lookup: CDR1 MDHEN, CDR2 SYDVKM. CDR3 loop: CASSSSDYGYTF. The CDR3 coding sequence is TGTGCCAGCAGTTCAAGTGACTATGGCTACACCTTC.

The CDR3 spells CASSQVLSGAGELFF. The CDR3 bases are TGCGCCAGCAGCCAAGTGCTATCGGGGGCCGGGGAGCTGTTTTTT. The chain employs TRBV4-1 and TRBJ2-2; D possibly corresponds to TRBD2 (6 bases). There are 15 residues in the CDR3. V dropped 1 base and J dropped 6 bases, with 12 bases sitting between them. Germline lookup yields CDR1 MGHRA and CDR2 YSYEKL.

CDR3 sequence (DNA): TGTGCCAGCAGTTTTGTCGCAGGGGGCGTGGATGGCTACACCTTC. Translating gives CASSFVAGGVDGYTF. The gene calls are TRBV12-3 or TRBV12-4 and TRBJ1-2, with TRBD1 matching 8 bases. J was trimmed by 6 bases and V by 3 bases; bases with no gene match: 9. There are 15 residues in the CDR3.

Only a few counts were recorded for this clonotype. The chain joins TRBV11-2 to TRBJ2-7; D possibly corresponds to TRBD2 (7 bases). The germline V gene has CDR1 SGHAT and CDR2 FQNNGV. The CDR3 is 17 residues long. The V end was cut by 4 bases, the J end by 4 bases, with 23 bases between. The CDR3 region has the DNA TGTGCCAGCAGCTCCTTAGGGGGAGGGCCAAGACGATACGAGCAGTACTTC. Amino acid sequence: CASSSLGGGPRRYEQYF.

The chain carries TRBV6-2 or TRBV6-3 and TRBJ2-7; D is unclear. V lost 6 bases and J 5 bases, leaving 14 bases between the germline ends. The CDR3 runs to 13 residues. CDR1 MNHEY and CDR2 SVGEGT come from the germline V gene. The CDR3 DNA is TGTGCCAGCAGCGGTACAGCGCCCCACGAGCAGTACTTC. This sequence encodes CASSGTAPHEQYF.

This clonotype was observed at least ten times. One end of the junction varies from germline; a read error may be responsible. The chain uses TRBV28 and TRBJ1-2; no reliable D call. The V gene's germline CDR1 is MDHEN and CDR2 SYDVKM. This CDR3 is built from 14 residues. CDR3 region: CASGLGSRVYGYTF. The DNA of the CDR3 is TGTGCCAGCGGTTTAGGGTCCAGAGTCTATGGCTACACCTTC.

This clonotype came up many times. The rearrangement links TRBV6-2 or TRBV6-3 to TRBJ2-7; the D is unclear. V was trimmed by 4 bases and J by 3 bases, leaving 16 bases between them. The germline V gene has CDR1 MNHEY and CDR2 SVGEGT. This CDR3 is 15 amino acids long. This CDR3 reads CASSSYDNLGYEQYF. In nucleotides, the CDR3 is TGTGCCAGCAGTTCCTATGACAACCTCGGCTACGAGCAGTACTTC.

The V and J genes are TRBV7-8 and TRBJ1-3; D possibly corresponds to TRBD1 (5 bases). This CDR3 is 14 amino acids long. Looked up from germline, CDR1 is SGHVS and CDR2 is FQNEAQ. Deletions cut 2 bases from V and 4 bases from J, with 9 bases between. The CDR3 region is CASSLRGSGNTIYF. CDR3 in DNA: TGTGCCAGCAGCTTAAGGGGATCGGGAAACACCATATATTTT.

In its sample, this clonotype ranks as medium-sized. V gene TRBV19 combines with J gene TRBJ2-1, with 10 bases matching TRBD2. Trimming cost V 3 bases and J 10 bases; bases outside gene matches: 6. Germline CDR1 and CDR2: LNHDA and SQIVND (reference sequence). CDR3 length equals 14 residues. This CDR3 reads CASSILAGVGEQFF. CDR3 coding DNA: TGTGCCAGTAGTATCCTAGCGGGGGTGGGCGAGCAGTTCTTC.

About this clonotype: The CDR3 carries no conserved terminal phenylalanine or tryptophan, so it likely arises from a read error. CDR3 nucleotides: TGTGCCAGCAGCTTGACGAAAGGGGGCCTGGACGTGCAGTACCTC. It is translated as CASSLTKGGLDVQYL. The V gene is TRBV11-2, the J gene TRBJ2-7; 7 nucleotides line up with TRBD1. V trimming: 3 bases; J trimming: 9 bases; junction bases outside the gene matches: 14. In germline, CDR1 is SGHAT, CDR2 FQNNGV. The CDR3 covers 15 residues.

This clonotype has ten or more counts. The gene calls are TRBV19 and TRBJ2-1, with D possibly being TRBD1 (5 bases). The germline V gene has CDR1 LNHDA and CDR2 SQIVND (reference sequence). This CDR3 region has 19 residues. V lost 2 bases and J 0 bases, leaving 20 bases between the germline ends. The CDR3 coding sequence is TGTGCCAGTAGTATAAGGGGCGACGGACGAGTGAGCTCCTACAATGAGCAGTTCTTC. Translating it yields CASSIRGDGRVSSYNEQFF.

About this clonotype: The junction departs from the called germline gene at one end, perhaps through a read error. The chain links TRBV6-1 to TRBJ1-2; 7 nucleotides line up with TRBD1. This CDR3 is built from 14 residues. CDR1 is MNHNS and CDR2 is SASEGT in the germline V gene. The DNA for the CDR3 is TGTGCCATCAGTGACCCACAGGGGAGAGGGGGCTGCACCTTC. It is translated as CAISDPQGRGGCTF.

As concerns this clonotype: One end of the junction is discordant with germline, which a read error may explain. The chain joins TRBV18 to TRBJ1-3; D unresolved. Germline V gene lookup returns CDR1 KGHSH and CDR2 LQKENI. The CDR3 runs 18 residues. CDR3 region: CASSNSLLPANSGDTIYF. In DNA, the CDR3 is TGTGCCAGCTCAAACAGCTTACTACCAGCAAACTCTGGAGACACCATATATTTT.

Turning to this clonotype: The junction shows a germline mismatch at one end, possibly a read error. This rearrangement joins TRBV5-1 to TRBJ2-7; D is uncertain. Germline CDR1 is SGHRS and CDR2 is YFSETQ. This CDR3 contains 16 residues. CDR3 DNA: TGCGCCGGCAGCTTGGAACAATCGGTCAGGCCGTCCGAGCAGTACTTC. Translation gives CAGSLEQSVRPSEQYF.

This clonotype was detected only a few times. A much bigger clone sits one base away, suggesting this may be a read error. The chain is built from TRBV6-2 or TRBV6-3 and TRBJ2-6; 11 nucleotides agree with TRBD2. The CDR3 length is 20 residues. CDR1 and CDR2 (germline): MNHEY, SVGEGT. The CDR3 region is CASSPRGVTSGNSGSNVLTF. CDR3 coding DNA: TGTGCCAGCAGTCCCCGGGGGGTGACTAGCGGGAACTCTGGGTCCAACGTCCTGACTTTC.

This clonotype was seen a few times. A junction end diverges from the germline sequence, so it may reflect a read error. The V and J genes are TRBV6-2 or TRBV6-3 and TRBJ1-2, with D possibly matching TRBD1 (6 bases). The germline V gene has CDR1 MNHEY and CDR2 SVGEGT. The CDR3 has 15 residues. CDR3 nucleotides: TGTACCAGCAAGAGGGGGGACGGCGCCAACTATGGCTACACCTTC. The encoded protein is CTSKRGDGANYGYTF.

This rearrangement joins TRBV7-2 to TRBJ2-7; D assignment may be TRBD1 or TRBD2 (6 bases each). The germline gives CDR1 SGHTA, CDR2 FQGNSA. The V end was cut by 4 bases, the J end by 0 bases, with 10 bases between. The CDR3 has 14 residues. CDR3 region: CASSSGDSSYEQYF. The CDR3 bases are TGTGCCAGCAGCTCAGGGGACTCCTCCTACGAGCAGTACTTC.

This clonotype occurred many times. This chain's CDR3 is CASSSPGLASNLQETQYF. The CDR3 coding sequence is TGTGCCAGCAGCTCCCCGGGACTAGCCTCAAACCTCCAAGAGACCCAGTACTTC. The chain recombines TRBV7-2 with TRBJ2-5, with 9 bases lining up with TRBD2. Germline V CDR1 and CDR2: SGHTA, FQGNSA. This CDR3 is 18 amino acids long. Trimming removed 4 bases from V and 1 base from J; junction bases left unmatched: 13. The entire variable domain, with the rest obtained from reference TRBV7-2 and TRBJ2-5, is as follows: GAGVSQSPSNKVTEKGKDVELRCDPISGHTALYWYRQSLGQGLEFLIYFQGNSAPDKSGLPSDRFSAERTGGSVSTLTIQRTQQEDSAVYLCASSSPGLASNLQETQYFGPGTRLLVL.

This chain links TRBV12-3 or TRBV12-4 with TRBJ1-1; perhaps TRBD1 as D (5 bases). The CDR3 sequence is 13 residues long. Trimming shortened V by 7 bases and J by 6 bases, and 15 bases separated the two germline ends. CDR3 sequence: CASIFSRVPEAFF. The CDR3 DNA sequence: TGTGCCAGCATTTTCTCCAGGGTACCTGAAGCTTTCTTT.

The chain carries TRBV30 and TRBJ2-7, with 7 positions matching TRBD1. The trim removed 4 bases at V and 3 bases at J, leaving 6 bases unmatched. CDR3 length equals 13 residues. The germline gives CDR1 GTSNPN, CDR2 SVGIG (reference sequence). This chain's CDR3 is CAWKVTGSYEQYF. DNA of the CDR3: TGTGCCTGGAAGGTGACAGGGAGCTACGAGCAGTACTTC.

The sample holds many counts of this clonotype. The V call is TRBV6-2 or TRBV6-3, the J call TRBJ2-5; D remains ambiguous. CDR3 length equals 12 residues. The germline V gene encodes CDR1 MNHEY and CDR2 SVGEGT. V lost 5 bases and J 5 bases, leaving 9 bases between the germline ends. Here the CDR3 reads CASSTLGETQYF. In DNA form, the CDR3 reads TGTGCCAGCAGTACACTGGGGGAGACCCAGTACTTC.

This clonotype was seen once. This may arise from a read error, as a much more abundant clone is one base away. V is TRBV27 and J is TRBJ2-5; D gene uncertain. Per the germline V gene, CDR1 is MNHEY and CDR2 is SMNVEV (reference sequence). The CDR3 is made up of 16 amino acids. The CDR3 bases are TGTTCCAGCAGTTTGGCCCCGACGGGCGGCCAAGAGACCCAGTACTTC. The encoded protein is CSSSLAPTGGQETQYF.

This clonotype was counted many times. The rearrangement joins TRBV3-1 to TRBJ2-2; D unclear. The V gene's germline CDR1 is LGHDT and CDR2 YNNKEL (reference sequence). The CDR3 is 12 residues long. The V end lost 0 bases, the J end lost 7 bases, and 3 bases lay between the germline ends. This CDR3 is CASSQDLGELFF. The CDR3 DNA is TGTGCCAGCAGCCAAGATCTCGGGGAGCTGTTTTTT.